These T cell receptor beta chains were read from a single sample in a study of blood T cells in healthy people across ages. Using its own MiXCR run on the 5' RACE reads, TCRdb lists one record per CDR3 protein. Altogether roughly 1.5 million distinct CDR3 sequences are present, 35% to 45% being singletons, with the ten largest covering under 5%. Sequencing was carried out using blood. These receptors all come from a woman between 18 and 30 years old in good health. Both conserved end residues are part of each CDR3. The order of the fields is V gene, J gene, clone size, D gene, CDR3 protein, CDR3 DNA. A D gene is named only where the DNA matches it firmly. The size of a clone is reported for some rows only, either as once, few or many, or as a class for expanded clones.

>TRBV7-2|TRBJ1-3|NA|NA
CASSLPGSLAGNTIYF
TGTGCCAGCAGCTTACCCGGCAGTTTGGCTGGAAACACCATATATTTT
>TRBV2|TRBJ1-5|NA|NA
CASSEAQLNQPQHF
TGTGCCAGCAGCGAAGCCCAGCTGAATCAGCCCCAGCATTTT
>TRBV3-1|TRBJ2-4|few|NA
CASRPGQKNIQYF
TGTGCCAGCAGACCGGGACAAAAAAACATTCAGTACTTC
>TRBV20-1|TRBJ2-7|many|TRBD2
CSAGTSGSYEQYF
TGCAGTGCAGGGACTAGCGGCTCCTACGAGCAGTACTTC
>TRBV27|TRBJ2-7|many|TRBD1
CASSSGQQTYEQYF
TGTGCCAGCAGTTCGGGACAGCAAACCTACGAGCAGTACTTC
>TRBV5-6|TRBJ1-2|NA|NA
CASSWYDLDYGYTF
TGTGCCAGCAGCTGGTACGATTTGGACTATGGCTACACCTTC
>TRBV5-1|TRBJ2-7|NA|NA
CASSLAMDYEQYF
TGCGCCAGCAGCCTGGCCATGGACTACGAGCAGTACTTC
>TRBV4-3|TRBJ2-3|NA|NA
CASSQEDWLQYF
TGCGCCAGCAGCCAAGAGGACTGGCTGCAGTATTTT
>TRBV20-1|TRBJ2-1|NA|TRBD2
CSVSGNYYNEQFF
TGCAGTGTCAGCGGGAATTACTACAATGAGCAGTTCTTC
>TRBV25-1|TRBJ2-1|few|TRBD2
CASSEFGLAGERYNEQFF
TGTGCCAGCAGTGAATTCGGACTAGCGGGTGAGAGGTACAATGAGCAGTTCTTC
>TRBV9|TRBJ2-7|NA|NA
CASSGNPYNEQYF
TGTGCCAGCAGCGGCAACCCCTACAATGAGCAGTACTTC
>TRBV15|TRBJ2-7|NA|TRBD1
CATSRERDRANEQYF
TGTGCCACCAGCAGAGAGCGGGACAGGGCTAACGAGCAGTACTTC
>TRBV5-1|TRBJ2-2|few|NA
CASSLAPNTGELFF
TGCGCCAGCAGCTTGGCACCGAACACCGGGGAGCTGTTTTTT
>TRBV6-6|TRBJ2-5|few|TRBD1
CASRRQGVLKTQYF
TGTGCCAGCAGGCGACAGGGGGTATTGAAGACCCAGTACTTC
>TRBV5-1|TRBJ1-1|once|TRBD1
CASSLGGTENTEAFF
TGCGCCAGCAGCTTGGGGGGGACAGAGAACACTGAAGCTTTCTTT
>TRBV20-1|TRBJ2-3|NA|NA
CSAPDPGTRGDTQYF
TGCAGTGCTCCGGATCCCGGGACCCGGGGAGATACGCAGTATTTT
>TRBV4-1|TRBJ2-1|NA|NA
CASSQDSIGDSSYNEQFF
TGCGCCAGCAGCCAAGATTCGATAGGGGATAGCTCCTACAATGAGCAGTTCTTC
>TRBV27|TRBJ2-7|NA|TRBD2
CASSATASGYEQYF
TGTGCCAGCAGTGCGACTGCTAGCGGGTACGAGCAGTACTTC
>TRBV4-3|TRBJ2-1|NA|TRBD1
CASSPTTSTGNEQFF
TGCGCCAGCAGCCCAACAACCTCGACAGGGAATGAGCAGTTCTTC
>TRBV9|TRBJ2-1|NA|NA
CASSVGYREDEQFF
TGTGCCAGCAGCGTAGGTTATAGGGAGGATGAGCAGTTCTTC
>TRBV6-4|TRBJ2-6|NA|NA
CATGGSEDGANVLTF
TGTGCCACCGGGGGATCTGAGGATGGGGCCAACGTCCTGACTTTC
>TRBV6-6|TRBJ2-7|NA|NA
CASREERTSSYNEQYF
TGTGCCAGCAGAGAGGAGCGGACCAGCTCCTACAATGAGCAGTACTTC
>TRBV12-3/TRBV12-4|TRBJ1-5|NA|TRBD1
CASSAQGALSNQPQHF
TGTGCCAGCAGTGCACAGGGGGCTTTAAGCAATCAGCCCCAGCATTTT
>TRBV2|TRBJ1-4|NA|NA
CASSEVGWTSNEKLFF
TGTGCCAGCAGTGAAGTAGGGTGGACATCTAATGAAAAACTGTTTTTT